This TCR beta chain was identified in a study of CD8+CD57+ T cells in acquired aplastic anemia. It was genomic DNA that served as the template for profiling TCR beta VDJ and CDR3. TCRdb recomputed calls from the reads with MiXCR, one row per CDR3 protein. This sample yields about 250,000 distinct CDR3 sequences, of which more than 45% are seen a single time; under 9% belongs to the top ten. Those patients picked for sequencing had displayed CD8+CD57+ cell expansion on flow cytometry. V shed 5 bases and J 5 bases; nucleotides not matched to a gene: 5. This CDR3 has 13 residues. CDR1 and CDR2 from the germline V gene are SGHTA and FQGNSA.

The sample taken for sequencing was sorted CD4+, CD8+, or CD8+CD57+ T cells (not recorded which) from PBMCs. The V gene is TRBV7-2, the J gene TRBJ2-5, with TRBD2 identical over 7 bases. This sequence originates from a human donor with aplastic anemia. CDR3 bases: TGTGCCAGCAGCAGGACTAGTGAGGAGACCCAGTACTTC. Translating it yields CASSRTSEETQYF.